This T cell receptor (beta chain) is drawn from a study of human T cells and chemical hapten exposure. About the research overall: Sensitization was performed using 2% DPC on a roughly 2 cm by roughly 2 cm upper inner arm skin site. General study findings and limits: All donors were alopecia patients, so their immunity may differ from that of healthy people.

V dropped 3 bases and J dropped 6 bases, with 10 bases sitting between them. This CDR3 is built from 13 residues. The germline CDR1 and CDR2 sequences are SEHNR and FQNEAQ (reference sequence). The time point was: pre-sensitization, week 0. Treatment meaning: therapeutic diphenylcyclopropenone sensitization with weekly scalp DPC. This clonotype was observed a few times. Its antigen is unidentified. Individual cDNA molecules each carried unique molecular identifiers attached by the library. As processed by the authors: A typical sample had 75,000 to 100,000 TCRs, with roughly 23,224 to 690,600 overall. TCRdb ran MiXCR on the RACE reads and lists one entry per CDR3 protein. TCRdb assigned the V and J calls; the authors' analysis was not used. The table lists more than 250,000 distinct CDR3 sequences, more than 6.5% of them singletons.

V and J are TRBV7-9 and TRBJ2-3, with a weak D call TRBD1 (6 bases). Here the sequenced sample was whole blood, taken in connection with sensitization to the hapten diphenylcyclopropenone (DPC). The receptor's source is a woman in her forties with alopecia areata. Some clones in this sample may be carry-over from other donors' samples. For the CDR3, the DNA is TGTGCCAGCAGCTTCTCAGGGGTGGATACGCAGTATTTT. This translates into CASSFSGVDTQYF.